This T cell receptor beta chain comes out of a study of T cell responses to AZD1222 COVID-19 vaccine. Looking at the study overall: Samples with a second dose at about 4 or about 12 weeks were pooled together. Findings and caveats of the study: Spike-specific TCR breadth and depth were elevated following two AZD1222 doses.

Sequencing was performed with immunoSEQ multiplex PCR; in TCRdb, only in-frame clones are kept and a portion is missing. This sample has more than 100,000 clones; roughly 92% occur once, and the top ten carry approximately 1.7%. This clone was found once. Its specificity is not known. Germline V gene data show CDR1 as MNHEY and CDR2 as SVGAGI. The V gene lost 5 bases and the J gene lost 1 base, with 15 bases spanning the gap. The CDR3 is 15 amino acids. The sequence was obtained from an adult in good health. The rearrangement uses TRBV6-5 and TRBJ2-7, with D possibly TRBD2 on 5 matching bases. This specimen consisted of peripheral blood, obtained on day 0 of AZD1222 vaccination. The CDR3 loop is CASSRGQSASYEQYF. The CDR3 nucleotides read TGTGCCAGCAGTCGAGGGCAGTCAGCGTCCTACGAGCAGTACTTC.